This T cell receptor beta chain is drawn from a study of blood T cell repertoires in COVID-19. Study overall: Researchers got acute and convalescent COVID-19 samples from the United States, Italy and Spain.

Libraries were prepared by immunoSEQ multiplex PCR; TCRdb keeps only in-frame clonotypes and omits some of them. The sample lists just under 80,000 clones; 80% to 85% were seen once. J lost 8 bases, V lost 5 bases, and 3 bases had no gene match. Germline CDR1 reads MNHEY; CDR2 reads SVGAGI. The CDR3 is 14 residues long. This clonotype was obtained from a woman in her 70s with acute or convalescent COVID-19. Sequences were obtained from peripheral blood. The V and J genes are TRBV6-5 and TRBJ1-6, with 10 bases that match TRBD1. CDR3 coding DNA: TGTGCCAGCAGTCGGGACAGGGGTTATTCACCCCTCCACTTT. It encodes CASSRDRGYSPLHF.